The clone carrying this T cell receptor (beta chain) was seen many times. The antigen is unknown. Unique molecular identifiers were built into the TCRbeta library. MiXCR, applied by TCRdb to the PCR reads, yields one record per CDR3 protein. The data contain 250,000 or so distinct CDR3 sequences, less than 9% of them singletons. This sample was included in a study of T-cell reconstitution after alpha-beta-depleted transplantation in children. Broader study findings: Alpha-beta T cells about two months after transplant reportedly derived from several hundred expanded graft clones.

Germline V gene data show CDR1 as SGHRS and CDR2 as YFSETQ. CDR3 length: 16 amino acids. V shed 4 bases and J 5 bases; nucleotides not matched to a gene: 14. Material: PBMCs, mostly from graft donor cells, obtained 180 days after TCRalphabeta/CD19-depleted stem cell transplant. This receptor was identified in a male patient younger than 18 who had a stem cell transplant for acute lymphoblastic leukemia, so the T cells may come from the graft donor. The chain has TRBV5-1 and TRBJ2-5; 7 bases agree with TRBD2. CDR3 in DNA: TGCGCCAGCAGCCTAACGGGACGTTACGGGGGGGAGACCCAGTACTTC. It translates to CASSLTGRYGGETQYF.